The clone carrying this T cell receptor (beta chain) was detected only a few times. Its specificity is unknown. TCRalpha and TCRbeta libraries used 5'RACE with constant-segment primers and UMIs. TCRdb independently ran MiXCR on the 5' RACE reads; one entry per CDR3 protein. This table has hundreds of thousands of distinct CDR3 sequences, approximately 8.4% appearing once. The data were taken from a study of T-cell memory formation after mild COVID-19. Overall study: TCR clusters mostly belonged to single donors.

Findings and limits, study-wide: Several responding clones turned up in pre-infection memory, indicating that cross-reactive memory may have taken part. Clones which contracted sat mainly in CM and EM if CD4+, and in EMRA if CD8+.

The germline V gene has CDR1 DFQATT and CDR2 SNEGSKA (reference sequence). The V gene lost 0 bases and the J gene lost 4 bases, with 12 bases spanning the gap. The CDR3 is 14 amino acids. The TCR sequence derives from a man aged 18 to 29 who had mild COVID-19 (a few samples of this study predate the infection). Cell type and time point are not known. The chain uses TRBV20-1 and TRBJ1-2; D unclear. The material sequenced was PBMCs or a T cell subset sorted from them (not recorded which). The CDR3: CSARDQKLGYGYTF. CDR3 DNA: TGCAGTGCTAGAGATCAGAAACTGGGCTATGGCTACACCTTC.